The 5 T cell receptor beta chains given below trace back to one sample, sequenced in a study of type 1 and type 2 diabetes patients. Amplification started from genomic DNA. Multiplex PCR with 30 forward and 13 reverse primers amplified the TCR beta CDR3. A single record per CDR3 protein comes from TCRdb applying MiXCR to the multiplex PCR reads. The sample consists of a few hundred thousand distinct CDR3 sequences, around 47% of them appearing once. What was sequenced was peripheral blood mononuclear cells (PBMCs). Source of these receptors: a young man with type 2 diabetes.

This clonotype turned up a few times. J is TRBJ2-1 and V is TRBV10-1; 10 bases map to TRBD2. CDR1 is WNHNN, CDR2 SYGVQD, per germline (reference sequence). This CDR3 is built from 17 residues. The V segment lost 3 bases and the J segment 6 bases; nucleotides outside the gene matches: 11. The CDR3 reads CASSDSAVLAGSNEQFF. In nucleotides, the CDR3 is TGCGCCAGCAGTGACTCGGCCGTACTAGCGGGAAGCAATGAGCAGTTCTTC.

The chain employs TRBV2 and TRBJ1-5; D may be TRBD1 (5 bases). In germline, CDR1 is SNHLY, CDR2 FYNNEI. With 3 bases removed from V and 7 bases from J, the gap between germline ends came to 7 bases. There are 12 residues in the CDR3. The CDR3 nucleotides read TGTGCCAGCAGTGACCCAGGGCAGCCCCAGCATTTT. Amino acid sequence: CASSDPGQPQHF.

Points on this clonotype: A junction boundary mismatches the germline segment, possibly from a read error. The chain is built from TRBV5-1 and TRBJ2-2, with D uncertain. CDR3 length: 16 residues. CDR1 is SGHRS, CDR2 YFSETQ, per germline. The CDR3 DNA sequence: TGCGCCAGCAGCCGGAGACCCACCCGGAACACCGTGGAGCTGTTTTTT. Translating gives CASSRRPTRNTVELFF.

Only a few counts were recorded for this clonotype. Here the CDR3 DNA reads TGCGCCAGCAGTGAGTCAGGGCAGGGGGTCACTGAAGCTTTCTTT. Protein: CASSESGQGVTEAFF. The V and J genes are TRBV10-1 and TRBJ1-1, with TRBD1 identical over 7 bases. Germline lookup yields CDR1 WNHNN and CDR2 SYGVQD (reference sequence). This CDR3 has 15 residues. Unmatched junction bases numbered 5, after V lost 0 bases and J lost 4 bases.

The V gene is TRBV20-1, the J gene TRBJ2-7, with D possibly TRBD1 on 5 matching bases. V was clipped by 5 bases and J by 3 bases, with 17 bases between them. Germline CDR1 DFQATT, CDR2 SNEGSKA (reference sequence). CDR3 length: 14 amino acids. Here the CDR3 DNA reads TGCAGTGCTGTCGAGAGTGACAGATTCTACGAGCAGTACTTC. Its translation is CSAVESDRFYEQYF.